These 8 T cell receptor beta chains were all obtained from the same sample, sequenced in a study of blood T cell repertoires in COVID-19. Libraries were prepared by immunoSEQ multiplex PCR; TCRdb keeps only in-frame clonotypes and omits some of them. The sample includes fewer than 150,000 clones, about 83% of them seen just once. The material sequenced was peripheral blood. These receptors were taken from a man between 70 and 80 years old with acute or convalescent COVID-19.

This clone was detected only once. V usage is TRBV3-1 (or the pseudogene TRBV3-2) and J usage is TRBJ2-2, with D perhaps TRBD1 (6 bases). V lost 0 bases to trimming and J lost 12 bases, with 14 bases between them. CDR1 is LGHDT, CDR2 YNNKEL, per germline (reference sequence). The CDR3 loop spans 14 amino acids. As DNA, the CDR3 is TGTGCCAGCAGCCAAGATACGACTGGGACACAGCTGTTTTTT. Its protein is CASSQDTTGTQLFF.

This clone was picked up a small number of times. The chain has TRBV18 and TRBJ2-1; no definite D call. The CDR3 has 15 amino acids. V was clipped by 0 bases and J by 3 bases, with 9 bases between them. CDR1 KGHSH and CDR2 LQKENI come from the germline V gene. The DNA of the CDR3 is TGTGCCAGCTCACCACCCGGTCGGGTCTACAATGAGCAGTTCTTC. Protein: CASSPPGRVYNEQFF.

V and J are TRBV15 and TRBJ1-5; unclear D gene. The CDR3 length is 15 residues. With 0 bases removed from V and 4 bases from J, the gap between germline ends came to 10 bases. Germline loops: CDR1 LNHNV, CDR2 YYDKDF (reference sequence). CDR3 nucleotides: TGTGCCACCAGCAGAGATAAGGGCGGGAATCAGCCCCAGCATTTT. Its translation: CATSRDKGGNQPQHF.

This chain links TRBV15 with TRBJ2-1, with 9 nucleotides matching TRBD1. V was pared by 3 bases and J by 7 bases, with 7 bases of the junction left unmatched. Germline values: CDR1 LNHNV, CDR2 YYDKDF (reference sequence). The length of the CDR3 is 15 residues. CDR3 nucleotides: TGTGCCACCAGCAGTCCGGGACAGGGTTTGAATGAGCAGTTCTTC. It encodes CATSSPGQGLNEQFF.

The J gene is TRBJ1-5, the V gene TRBV28, with D tentatively TRBD1 (6 bases). The CDR3 has 15 residues. Germline V CDR1 and CDR2: MDHEN, SYDVKM. The V end lost 5 bases, the J end lost 5 bases, and 16 bases lay between the germline ends. CDR3: CASSNIRGSYQPQHF. In DNA form, the CDR3 reads TGTGCCAGCAGTAATATCAGGGGATCCTATCAGCCCCAGCATTTT.

The chain is built from TRBV13 and TRBJ1-1; D might be TRBD1 (5 bases). The germline gives CDR1 PRHDT, CDR2 FYEKMQ (reference sequence). The CDR3 loop spans 15 amino acids. Between the trimmed V and J ends, which lost 0 bases and 1 base, there was a span of 9 bases. As DNA, the CDR3 is TGTGCCAGCAGCTTAGGGACAGTTGGGAACACTGAAGCTTTCTTT. It codes for CASSLGTVGNTEAFF.

The chain links TRBV3-1 (or the pseudogene TRBV3-2) to TRBJ2-7; 8 bases agree with TRBD2. Germline CDR1 and CDR2: LGHDT and YNNKEL (reference sequence). The V gene end was trimmed by 0 bases and the J gene end by 0 bases; junction bases not matched to a gene: 13. This CDR3 region has 19 residues. CDR3 loop: CASSQEKGWASGHSYEQYF. Here the CDR3 DNA reads TGTGCCAGCAGCCAAGAGAAAGGTTGGGCTAGCGGGCACTCCTACGAGCAGTACTTC.

The rearrangement uses TRBV7-9 and TRBJ2-1, with 9 bases that match TRBD1. This CDR3 is 15 amino acids long. CDR1 SEHNR and CDR2 FQNEAQ come from the germline V gene (reference sequence). With V trimmed by 5 bases and J by 3 bases, 5 bases remained unmatched. Here the CDR3 DNA reads TGTGCCAGCAGCACTCAGGACAGGGGCTACAATGAGCAGTTCTTC. Its translation is CASSTQDRGYNEQFF.